This T cell receptor beta chain was sequenced during a study of blood T cell repertoires in COVID-19. Study summary: In each case, the material was cDNA or gDNA derived from T cells, B-cell-depleted T cells, or PBMCs.

In the authors' workflow: Estimation of nucleated cell counts relied on the amplification of reference gene primers. Clones were sequenced by immunoSEQ multiplex PCR, and TCRdb holds only the in-frame ones, with some missing. V and J calls and clone size are given by that table; D and trimming were obtained from the DNA. The data show about 180,000 clones, around 83% seen once. This CDR3 region has 17 residues. V shed 5 bases, J shed 0 bases, and the junction held 10 bases outside the gene matches. CDR1 SGHTA and CDR2 FQGNSA come from the germline V gene. The receptor was derived from a woman in her seventies with COVID-19, enrolled during active disease. Sequencing used peripheral blood. The chain recombines TRBV7-2 with TRBJ2-7; 10 bases match TRBD2. CDR3 region: CASSRTSGGPVSYEQYF. The CDR3 DNA reads as TGTGCCAGCAGCCGGACTAGCGGAGGCCCGGTCTCCTACGAGCAGTACTTC.